This passage covers 11 T cell receptor beta chains from one sample sequenced in a study of glioma-infiltrating T cells. Using RNA template, CDR3s of TCR alpha and beta were amplified with iRepertoire arm-PCR. TCRdb used MiXCR to reprocess the multiplex PCR reads, holding one entry per CDR3 protein. The sample includes roughly 100,000 distinct CDR3 sequences, around 28% of them seen just once. The specimen was glioma tissue, nonneoplastic brain tissue, or PBMCs (not recorded which). The receptors stem from a human donor with low-grade glioma or glioblastoma, undergoing nonglioma brain surgery, or in good health (not recorded which).

With respect to this clonotype: A much larger clone differs from this one at a single base, so this may be a read error. The genes are TRBV20-1 and TRBJ2-5; D gene uncertain. The germline V gene encodes CDR1 DFQATT and CDR2 SNEGSKA (reference sequence). The CDR3 spans 13 residues. V dropped 6 bases and J dropped 2 bases, with 13 bases sitting between them. CDR3 bases: TGCAGTGCCTTTCTCGCACAGCAAGAGACCCAGTACTTC. Its translation: CSAFLAQQETQYF.

The chain carries TRBV5-4 and TRBJ1-1; D might be TRBD1 (6 bases). Germline CDR1 reads SGHNT; CDR2 reads YYREEE (reference sequence). The CDR3 loop spans 16 amino acids. The V end lost 9 bases, the J end lost 0 bases, and 21 bases lay between the germline ends. CDR3 in DNA: TGTGCCACTACTTGGGGGGGCGGCGGTATGAACACTGAAGCTTTCTTT. This sequence encodes CATTWGGGGMNTEAFF.

This clonotype was recorded a few times. This CDR3 is CASILGGGGASGYTF. The CDR3 bases are TGTGCCAGCATACTTGGGGGAGGGGGCGCGAGTGGCTACACCTTC. The V call is TRBV2, the J call TRBJ1-2; TRBD1 matches 7 bases. Germline lookup yields CDR1 SNHLY and CDR2 FYNNEI. V shed 7 bases and J 7 bases; nucleotides not matched to a gene: 15. The CDR3 consists of 15 residues.

Turning to this clonotype: A much larger clonotype is one base distant, so this may be a read error. The rearrangement links TRBV7-9 to TRBJ1-3; D is ambiguous. This CDR3 comprises 11 residues. Germline V lookup: CDR1 SEHNR, CDR2 FQNEAQ (reference sequence). The CDR3 is CASSPVNTVYF. CDR3 DNA: TGTGCCAGCAGCCCCGTGAACACCGTATATTTT.

The rearrangement joins TRBV5-5 to TRBJ2-1; D gene uncertain. Germline V CDR1 and CDR2: SGHKS, YYEKEE (reference sequence). V gave up 0 bases and J gave up 5 bases, with 6 bases separating them. The CDR3 covers 13 residues. In DNA, the CDR3 is TGTGCCAGCAGCTTGGCCCAAGACAATGAGCAGTTCTTC. It is translated as CASSLAQDNEQFF.

This clonotype was detected only a few times. The V gene is TRBV9, the J gene TRBJ2-3, with TRBD1 matching over 9 bases. Per germline, CDR1 SGDLS and CDR2 YYNGEE. The CDR3 runs 17 residues. Trimming removed 1 base from V and 1 base from J; junction bases left unmatched: 7. The CDR3 protein is CASSVRTGVDGTDTQYF. The CDR3 DNA sequence: TGTGCCAGCAGCGTACGGACAGGGGTGGATGGCACAGATACGCAGTATTTT.

The chain uses TRBV5-4 and TRBJ2-1, with 9 bases that match TRBD1. CDR1 is SGHNT and CDR2 is YYREEE in the germline V gene (reference sequence). V was clipped by 4 bases and J by 8 bases; unmatched bases: 10. The CDR3 consists of 15 residues. For the CDR3, the DNA is TGTGCCAGCAGCCCCCCGGGACAGGGCACCTATGAGCAGTTCTTC. This codes for CASSPPGQGTYEQFF.

Remarks on this clonotype: A much larger clone differs by one base, so this may be a read error. The chain recombines TRBV18 with TRBJ2-3; D is unclear. Germline V gene lookup returns CDR1 KGHSH and CDR2 LQKENI. This CDR3 contains 12 residues. This chain's CDR3 is CVSSDAEDTQYF. The CDR3 nucleotides read TGTGTCAGCTCAGACGCAGAAGATACGCAGTATTTT.

This clonotype was seen repeatedly, ten times or more. The chain links TRBV28 to TRBJ1-6, with 9 bases that match TRBD1. Unmatched junction bases numbered 7, after V lost 3 bases and J lost 10 bases. Germline CDR1 is MDHEN and CDR2 is SYDVKM. The CDR3 runs 15 residues. The CDR3 DNA reads TGTGCCAGCAGTTTGCCCGGGACAGGGAAATCACCCCTCCACTTT. Its protein is CASSLPGTGKSPLHF.

The rearrangement links TRBV29-1 to TRBJ2-7; 7 bases agree with TRBD1. The length of the CDR3 is 13 residues. The J segment lost 2 bases and the V segment lost 8 bases, leaving 9 bases of the junction unmatched. Germline values: CDR1 SQVTM, CDR2 ANQGSEA. CDR3: CSITRQGAYEQYF. Written as DNA, the CDR3 is TGCAGCATTACACGACAGGGAGCCTACGAGCAGTACTTC.

This clonotype was seen just once. A much more abundant neighbour one base away suggests this may be a read error. The chain combines TRBV2 with TRBJ2-3; possibly TRBD2 for D (6 bases). The CDR3 loop spans 14 amino acids. Germline loops: CDR1 SNHLY, CDR2 FYNNEI. The DNA for the CDR3 is TGTGCCAGCAGGGAGGGACGGAGCACAGATAGGCAGTATTTT. Its protein product is CASREGRSTDRQYF.